This T cell receptor (beta chain) was documented in a study of human T cells and chemical hapten exposure. Points from the study as a whole: The number of TCRs over 1 in 1000 frequency stayed unchanged after DPC.

TCRdb re-analysed the RACE reads in MiXCR, keeping a single row per CDR3 protein. There are fewer than 500,000 distinct CDR3 sequences in the sample; approximately 4.4% occur only once, and approximately 2.1% lies in the top ten. V was pared by 0 bases and J by 0 bases, with 9 bases between. The CDR3 loop spans 15 amino acids. Germline assignment: CDR1 SGDLS and CDR2 YYNGEE. The sample holds many counts of this clonotype. Antigen specificity is unknown. Time point noted: patch test 1, 2 weeks after DPC sensitization. Treatment: therapeutic diphenylcyclopropenone sensitization with weekly scalp DPC. The specimen was whole blood, collected in connection with sensitization to the hapten diphenylcyclopropenone (DPC). J is TRBJ1-2 and V is TRBV9; perhaps TRBD1 as D (6 bases). This receptor was taken from a woman in her 50s with alopecia areata. Some clones in this sample may be carry-over from other donors' samples. The DNA for the CDR3 is TGTGCCAGCAGCGTAGAGGGGGGACCTAACTATGGCTACACCTTC. Translation gives CASSVEGGPNYGYTF.